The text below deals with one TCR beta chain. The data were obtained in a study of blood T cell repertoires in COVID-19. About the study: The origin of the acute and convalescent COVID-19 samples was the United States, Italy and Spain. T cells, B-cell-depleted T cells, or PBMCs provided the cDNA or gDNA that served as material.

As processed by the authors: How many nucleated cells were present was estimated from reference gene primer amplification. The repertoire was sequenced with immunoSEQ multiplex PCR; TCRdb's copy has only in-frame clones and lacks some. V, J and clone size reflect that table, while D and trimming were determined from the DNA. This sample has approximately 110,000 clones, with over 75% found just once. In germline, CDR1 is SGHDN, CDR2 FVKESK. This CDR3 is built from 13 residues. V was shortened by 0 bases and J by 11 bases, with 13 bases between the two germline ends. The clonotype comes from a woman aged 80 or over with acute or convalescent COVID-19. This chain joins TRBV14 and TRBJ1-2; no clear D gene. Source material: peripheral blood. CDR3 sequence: CASSQDLVRVYTF. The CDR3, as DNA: TGTGCCAGCAGCCAAGATCTAGTCCGGGTGTACACCTTC. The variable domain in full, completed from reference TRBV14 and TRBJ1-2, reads EAGVTQFPSHSVIEKGQTVTLRCDPISGHDNLYWYRRVMGKEIKFLLHFVKESKQDESGMPNNRFLAERTGGTYSTLKVQPAELEDSGVYFCASSQDLVRVYTFGSGTRLTVV.